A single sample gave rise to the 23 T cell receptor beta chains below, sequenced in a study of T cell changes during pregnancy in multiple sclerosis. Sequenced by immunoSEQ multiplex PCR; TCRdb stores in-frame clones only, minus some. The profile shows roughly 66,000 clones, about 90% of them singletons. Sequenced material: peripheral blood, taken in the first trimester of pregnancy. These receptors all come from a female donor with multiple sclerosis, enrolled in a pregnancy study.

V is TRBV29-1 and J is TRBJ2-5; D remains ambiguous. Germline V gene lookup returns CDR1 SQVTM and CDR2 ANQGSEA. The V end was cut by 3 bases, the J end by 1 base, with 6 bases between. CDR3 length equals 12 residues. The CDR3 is CSVEASQETQYF. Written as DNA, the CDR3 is TGCAGCGTTGAGGCCAGCCAAGAGACCCAGTACTTC.

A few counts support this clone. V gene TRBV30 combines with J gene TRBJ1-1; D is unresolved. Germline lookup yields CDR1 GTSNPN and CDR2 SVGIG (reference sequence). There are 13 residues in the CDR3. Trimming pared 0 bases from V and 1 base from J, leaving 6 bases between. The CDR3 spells CAWSVHRNTEAFF. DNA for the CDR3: TGTGCCTGGAGTGTACACAGGAACACTGAAGCTTTCTTT.

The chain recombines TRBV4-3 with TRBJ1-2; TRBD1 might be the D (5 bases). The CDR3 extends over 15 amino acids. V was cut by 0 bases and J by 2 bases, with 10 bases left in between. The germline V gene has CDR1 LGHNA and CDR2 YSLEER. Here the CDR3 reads CASSQDTGLNYGYTF. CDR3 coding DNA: TGCGCCAGCAGCCAAGATACAGGATTAAACTATGGCTACACCTTC.

The CDR3 nucleotides read TGTGCCAGCAGCTTAGGGGCGGGAGCAGATACGCAGTATTTT. Protein product: CASSLGAGADTQYF. The chain joins TRBV7-2 to TRBJ2-3; 7 bases match TRBD2. Germline V gives CDR1 SGHTA, CDR2 FQGNSA. Trimming at V came to 1 base and at J to 4 bases, leaving 2 bases not matched to a gene. This CDR3 has 14 residues.

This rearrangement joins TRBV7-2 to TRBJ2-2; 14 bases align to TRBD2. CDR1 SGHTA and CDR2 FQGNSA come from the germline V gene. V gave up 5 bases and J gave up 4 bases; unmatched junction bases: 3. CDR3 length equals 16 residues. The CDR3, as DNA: TGTGCCAGCAGCCTGGGACTAGCGGGAGTCACCGGGGAGCTGTTTTTT. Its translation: CASSLGLAGVTGELFF.

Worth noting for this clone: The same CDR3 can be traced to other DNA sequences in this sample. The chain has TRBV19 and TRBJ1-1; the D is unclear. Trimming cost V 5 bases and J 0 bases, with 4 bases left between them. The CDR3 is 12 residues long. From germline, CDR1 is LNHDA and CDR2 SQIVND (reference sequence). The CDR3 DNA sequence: TGTGCCAGTAGTCTTATGAACACTGAAGCTTTCTTT. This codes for CASSLMNTEAFF.

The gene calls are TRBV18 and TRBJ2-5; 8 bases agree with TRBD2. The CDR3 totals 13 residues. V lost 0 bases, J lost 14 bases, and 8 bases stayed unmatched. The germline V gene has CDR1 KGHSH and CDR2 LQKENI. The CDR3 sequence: CASSPPVQREHYF. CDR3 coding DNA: TGTGCCAGCTCACCACCGGTCCAGCGGGAGCATTACTTC.

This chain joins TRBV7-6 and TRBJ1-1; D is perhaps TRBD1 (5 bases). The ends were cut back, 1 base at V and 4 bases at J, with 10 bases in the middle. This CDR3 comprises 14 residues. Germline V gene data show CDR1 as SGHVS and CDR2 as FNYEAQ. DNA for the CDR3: TGTGCCAGCAGCTTAGATCAGGGTTTCACTGAAGCTTTCTTT. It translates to CASSLDQGFTEAFF.

In nucleotides, the CDR3 is TGCAGCGTGCGGGGGGACCTGAACACTGAAGCTTTCTTT. As protein: CSVRGDLNTEAFF. The chain employs TRBV29-1 and TRBJ1-1; a possible D gene is TRBD1 (5 bases). V lost 6 bases to trimming and J lost 0 bases, with 11 bases between them. The germline V gene encodes CDR1 SQVTM and CDR2 ANQGSEA. The CDR3 loop spans 13 amino acids.

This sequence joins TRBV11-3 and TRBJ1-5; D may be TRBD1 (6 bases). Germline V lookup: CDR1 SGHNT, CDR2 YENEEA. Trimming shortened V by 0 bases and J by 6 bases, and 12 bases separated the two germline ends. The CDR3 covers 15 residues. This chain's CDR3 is CASSLDGTGSQPQHF. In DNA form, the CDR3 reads TGTGCCAGCAGCTTAGATGGAACAGGGAGTCAGCCCCAGCATTTT.

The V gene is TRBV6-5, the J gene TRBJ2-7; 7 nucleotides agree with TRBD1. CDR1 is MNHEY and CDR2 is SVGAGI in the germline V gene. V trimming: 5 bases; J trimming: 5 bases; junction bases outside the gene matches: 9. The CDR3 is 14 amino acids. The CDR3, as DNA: TGTGCCAGCAGTCCCTTGACAGGGAGTCACGAGCAGTACTTC. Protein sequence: CASSPLTGSHEQYF.

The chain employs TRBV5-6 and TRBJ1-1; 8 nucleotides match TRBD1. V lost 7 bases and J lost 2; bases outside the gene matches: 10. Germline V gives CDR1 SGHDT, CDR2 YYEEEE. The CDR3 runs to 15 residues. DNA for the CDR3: TGTGCCAGCTTACGGACAGGGTTAGGCAACACTGAAGCTTTCTTT. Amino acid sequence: CASLRTGLGNTEAFF.

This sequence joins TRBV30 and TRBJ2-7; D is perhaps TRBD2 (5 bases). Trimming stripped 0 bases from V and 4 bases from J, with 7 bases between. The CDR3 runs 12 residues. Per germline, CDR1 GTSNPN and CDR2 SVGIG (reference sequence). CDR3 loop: CAWSVRGYEQYF. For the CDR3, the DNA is TGTGCCTGGAGTGTACGGGGATACGAGCAGTACTTC.

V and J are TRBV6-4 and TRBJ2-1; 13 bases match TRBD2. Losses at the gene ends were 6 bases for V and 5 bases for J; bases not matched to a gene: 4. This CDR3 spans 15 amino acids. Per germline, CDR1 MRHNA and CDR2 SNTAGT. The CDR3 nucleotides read TGTGCCAGCAGCCCCGGGACTAGCGGGAACAATGAGCAGTTCTTC. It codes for CASSPGTSGNNEQFF.

CDR3 bases: TGCGCCAGCAGCCAAGATTGGGGACAGGGGAAGTACGAGCAGTACTTC. It codes for CASSQDWGQGKYEQYF. The V call is TRBV4-3, the J call TRBJ2-7; TRBD1 matches 10 bases. The CDR3 extends over 16 amino acids. CDR1 is LGHNA and CDR2 is YSLEER in the germline V gene. With 0 bases clipped from V and 4 bases from J, the junction kept 6 bases outside the gene matches.

Here the CDR3 reads CASGGIAGVDEQFF. The CDR3 DNA reads as TGTGCCAGCGGGGGTATAGCGGGAGTCGATGAGCAGTTCTTC. J is TRBJ2-1 and V is TRBV6-1; 9 bases align to TRBD2. The V gene end was trimmed by 8 bases and the J gene end by 8 bases; junction bases not matched to a gene: 10. The CDR3 contains 14 residues. Per the germline V gene, CDR1 is MNHNS and CDR2 is SASEGT.

CDR3 sequence: CASSLLGRAYTGELFF. The DNA for the CDR3 is TGTGCCAGCAGCTTACTGGGGAGGGCTTACACCGGGGAGCTGTTTTTT. This chain connects TRBV7-2 to TRBJ2-2; TRBD2 matches 7 bases. CDR1 is SGHTA, CDR2 FQGNSA, per germline. The length of the CDR3 is 16 residues. V lost 2 bases to trimming and J lost 3 bases; unmatched junction nucleotides: 6.

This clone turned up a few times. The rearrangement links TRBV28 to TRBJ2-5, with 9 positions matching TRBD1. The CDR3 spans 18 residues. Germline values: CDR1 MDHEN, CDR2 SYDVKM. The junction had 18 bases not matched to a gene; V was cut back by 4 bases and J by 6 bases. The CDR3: CASSSYQTGGGVIKTQYF. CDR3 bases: TGTGCCAGCAGTTCCTACCAGACAGGGGGAGGTGTCATAAAGACCCAGTACTTC.

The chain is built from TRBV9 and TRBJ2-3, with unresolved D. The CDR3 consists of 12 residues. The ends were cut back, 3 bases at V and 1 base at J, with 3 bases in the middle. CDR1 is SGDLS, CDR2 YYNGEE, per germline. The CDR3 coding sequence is TGTGCCAGCAGCGCGGGCACAGATACGCAGTATTTT. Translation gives CASSAGTDTQYF.

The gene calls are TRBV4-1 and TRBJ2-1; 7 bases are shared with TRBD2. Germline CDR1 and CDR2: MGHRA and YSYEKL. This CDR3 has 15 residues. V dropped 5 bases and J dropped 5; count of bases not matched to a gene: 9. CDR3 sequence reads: CASSSPGTTNNEQFF. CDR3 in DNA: TGCGCCAGCAGCTCTCCCGGGACTACCAACAATGAGCAGTTCTTC.

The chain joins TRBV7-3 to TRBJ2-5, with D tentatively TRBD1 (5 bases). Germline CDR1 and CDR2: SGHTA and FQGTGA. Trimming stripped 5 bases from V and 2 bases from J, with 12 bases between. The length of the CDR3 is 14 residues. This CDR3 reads CASSLGQTQETQYF. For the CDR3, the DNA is TGTGCCAGCAGCCTAGGACAAACTCAAGAGACCCAGTACTTC.

The chain's CDR3 is CASNRGGDTEAFF. In nucleotides, the CDR3 is TGTGCCAGCAATCGAGGGGGCGACACTGAAGCTTTCTTT. This rearrangement joins TRBV6-1 to TRBJ1-1; 7 bases fit TRBD1. After removal of 7 bases from V and 3 bases from J, the junction contained 5 bases not matched to a gene. The CDR3 totals 13 residues. From germline, CDR1 is MNHNS and CDR2 SASEGT.

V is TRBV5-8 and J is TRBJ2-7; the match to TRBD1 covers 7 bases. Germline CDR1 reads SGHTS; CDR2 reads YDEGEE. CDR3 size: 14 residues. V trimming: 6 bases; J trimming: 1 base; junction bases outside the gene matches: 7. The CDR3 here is CASTGTVASYEQYF. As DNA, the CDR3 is TGTGCCAGCACCGGGACAGTCGCATCCTACGAGCAGTACTTC.